The 9 T cell receptor beta chains below come from one sample, sequenced in a study of identical twins. MiXCR, run by TCRdb on the 5' RACE reads, gives a single entry per CDR3 protein. Here the sample spans fewer than 900,000 distinct CDR3 sequences, roughly 20% being singletons. In addition, the sample was reused for a study of T cells expressing NK-cell markers.

Sequenced input: PBMCs. The source of these receptors is a woman between 18 and 29 years old in good health.

The chain has TRBV5-1 and TRBJ2-7, with D perhaps assigned TRBD1 or TRBD2 (5 bases each). This CDR3 has 17 amino acids. CDR1 SGHRS and CDR2 YFSETQ come from the germline V gene. The germline V and J ends were trimmed by 7 bases and 0 bases, with 23 bases remaining between them. CDR3 region: CASRPKGAGTSSYEQYF. CDR3 sequence (DNA): TGCGCCAGCCGTCCGAAAGGCGCCGGGACGAGCTCCTACGAGCAGTACTTC. Based on the CDR3 plus reference TRBV5-1 and TRBJ2-7, the full variable domain is KAGVTQTPRYLIKTRGQQVTLSCSPISGHRSVSWYQQTPGQGLQFLFEYFSETQRNKGNFPGRFSGRQFSNSRSEMNVSTLELGDSALYLCASRPKGAGTSSYEQYFGPGTRLTVT.

This clonotype was recorded at least ten times. The chain joins TRBV10-1 to TRBJ2-1; D remains unclear. This CDR3 has 15 amino acids. From germline, CDR1 is WNHNN and CDR2 SYGVQD (reference sequence). V was shortened by 0 bases and J by 4 bases, with 10 bases between the two germline ends. In DNA, the CDR3 is TGCGCCAGCAGTGAGTCTTCGGGCGGATACAATGAGCAGTTCTTC. Residues: CASSESSGGYNEQFF.

This clonotype was picked up many times. The chain is built from TRBV6-2 or TRBV6-3 and TRBJ2-1, with no clear D. The CDR3 is 14 amino acids. The germline V and J ends were trimmed by 5 bases and 0 bases, with 8 bases remaining between them. The germline V gene has CDR1 MNHEY and CDR2 SVGEGT. CDR3 DNA sequence: TGTGCCAGCAGTGAGATGAGCTCCTACAATGAGCAGTTCTTC. It encodes CASSEMSSYNEQFF.

This clonotype was seen only a few times. V gene TRBV20-1 combines with J gene TRBJ1-2; D is ambiguous. V lost 0 bases and J 2 bases, leaving 7 bases between the germline ends. The CDR3 is 13 residues long. Germline V CDR1 and CDR2: DFQATT, SNEGSKA (reference sequence). The CDR3 nucleotides read TGCAGTGCTAGAGATCGAGGGAACTATGGCTACACCTTC. This gives the protein CSARDRGNYGYTF.

Turning to this clonotype: One junction end does not reproduce the germline sequence, and a read error may be involved. The V and J genes are TRBV7-7 and TRBJ2-5; 8 bases line up with TRBD1. From germline, CDR1 is SSHAT and CDR2 FNYEAQ (reference sequence). The CDR3 loop spans 15 amino acids. CDR3 nucleotide sequence: TGTGCTAGCAGCTTACAGACAGGGGTTGGAGAGACCCAGTACTTC. Its protein product is CASSLQTGVGETQYF.

The gene calls are TRBV6-1 and TRBJ2-3, with D unclear. The CDR3 has 13 residues. Deletions cut 0 bases from V and 6 bases from J, with 7 bases between. Germline lookup yields CDR1 MNHNS and CDR2 SASEGT. In DNA, the CDR3 is TGTGCCAGCAGTGAAGCACCGAGGGATACGCAGTATTTT. Translated, it gives CASSEAPRDTQYF.

The sample holds many counts of this clonotype. At one boundary the junction diverges from the germline segment, which might be a read error. The chain combines TRBV29-1 with TRBJ2-3, with 8 bases aligning to TRBD2. The CDR3 is made up of 12 amino acids. Germline CDR1 is SQVTM and CDR2 is ANQGSEA. The CDR3 bases are TGCAGCGAACGGACTAGCAGAGATACGCAGTATTTT. It encodes CSERTSRDTQYF.

This clonotype was counted ten times or more. The chain recombines TRBV10-1 with TRBJ2-6; tentative D call: TRBD2 (6 bases). CDR1 is WNHNN and CDR2 is SYGVQD in the germline V gene (reference sequence). CDR3 length equals 17 residues. Between the trimmed V and J ends, which lost 1 base and 4 bases, there was a span of 14 bases. The CDR3 DNA reads as TGCGCCAGCAGTGAGTTTAGGACTAATAGCGGGGCCAACGTCCTGACTTTC. Residues: CASSEFRTNSGANVLTF.

The gene calls are TRBV5-1 and TRBJ2-5; D gene uncertain. The germline V gene encodes CDR1 SGHRS and CDR2 YFSETQ. V was trimmed by 0 bases and J by 3 bases, leaving 18 bases between them. CDR3 size: 17 residues. The CDR3 DNA follows: TGCGCCAGCAGCTTGGTAGGACCCTACCATCCGGAAGAGACCCAGTACTTC. This translates into CASSLVGPYHPEETQYF.